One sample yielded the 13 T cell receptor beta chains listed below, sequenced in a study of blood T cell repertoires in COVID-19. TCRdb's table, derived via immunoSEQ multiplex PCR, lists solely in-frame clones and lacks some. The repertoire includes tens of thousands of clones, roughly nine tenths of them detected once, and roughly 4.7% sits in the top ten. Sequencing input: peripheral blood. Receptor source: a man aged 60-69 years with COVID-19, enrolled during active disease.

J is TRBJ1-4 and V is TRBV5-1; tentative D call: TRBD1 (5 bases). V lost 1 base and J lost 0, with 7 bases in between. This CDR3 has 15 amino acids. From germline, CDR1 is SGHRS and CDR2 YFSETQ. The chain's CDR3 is CASSLQGSTNEKLFF. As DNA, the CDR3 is TGCGCCAGCAGCTTGCAGGGATCAACTAATGAAAAACTGTTTTTT.

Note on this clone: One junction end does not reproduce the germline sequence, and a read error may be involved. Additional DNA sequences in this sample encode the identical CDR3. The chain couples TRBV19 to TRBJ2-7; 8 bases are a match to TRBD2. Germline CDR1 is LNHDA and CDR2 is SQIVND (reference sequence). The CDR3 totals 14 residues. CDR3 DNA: TGTGCCAGTAGTGTTACTAGCGGACCCTACGAGCAATACTTC. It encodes CASSVTSGPYEQYF.

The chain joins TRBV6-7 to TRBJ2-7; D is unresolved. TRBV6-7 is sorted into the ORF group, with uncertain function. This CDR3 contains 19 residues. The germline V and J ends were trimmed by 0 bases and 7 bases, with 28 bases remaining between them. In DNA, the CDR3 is TGTGCCAGCAGTTACTCGAAACCCCCCGCACTCGCGGAGATTCGGGAGCAGTACTTC. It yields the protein CASSYSKPPALAEIREQYF.

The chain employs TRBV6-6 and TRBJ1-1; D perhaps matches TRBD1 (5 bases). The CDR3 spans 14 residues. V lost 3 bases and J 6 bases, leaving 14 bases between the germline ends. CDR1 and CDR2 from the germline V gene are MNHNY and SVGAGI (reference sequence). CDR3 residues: CASSYMEGRAEAFF. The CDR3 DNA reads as TGTGCCAGCAGTTATATGGAGGGACGGGCTGAAGCTTTCTTT.

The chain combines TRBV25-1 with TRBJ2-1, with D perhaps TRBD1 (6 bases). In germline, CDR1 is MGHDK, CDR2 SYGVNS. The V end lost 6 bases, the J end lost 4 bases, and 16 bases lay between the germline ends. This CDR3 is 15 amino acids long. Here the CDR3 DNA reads TGTGCCAGCAGCAGGACCGCGCAGGGGTACAATGAGCAGTTCTTC. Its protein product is CASSRTAQGYNEQFF.

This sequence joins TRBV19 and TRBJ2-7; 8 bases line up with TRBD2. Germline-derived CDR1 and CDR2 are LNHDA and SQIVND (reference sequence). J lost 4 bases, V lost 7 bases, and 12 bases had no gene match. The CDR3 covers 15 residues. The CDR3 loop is CASIPESGRPYEQYF. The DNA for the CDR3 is TGTGCCAGTATCCCTGAGAGCGGGAGACCATACGAGCAGTACTTC.

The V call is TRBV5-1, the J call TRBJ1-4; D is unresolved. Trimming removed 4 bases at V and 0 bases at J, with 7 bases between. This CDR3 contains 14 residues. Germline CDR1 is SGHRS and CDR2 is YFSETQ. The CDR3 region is CASSVAATNEKLFF. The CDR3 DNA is TGCGCCAGCAGCGTAGCGGCAACTAATGAAAAACTGTTTTTT.

CDR3 loop: CASSITRTGDTQYF. DNA for the CDR3: TGTGCCAGTAGTATCACCCGGACGGGGGATACGCAGTATTTT. V and J are TRBV19 and TRBJ2-3, with a weak D call TRBD2 (5 bases). The germline CDR1 and CDR2 sequences are LNHDA and SQIVND (reference sequence). V was cut by 3 bases and J by 6 bases, with 13 bases left in between. This CDR3 is 14 amino acids long.

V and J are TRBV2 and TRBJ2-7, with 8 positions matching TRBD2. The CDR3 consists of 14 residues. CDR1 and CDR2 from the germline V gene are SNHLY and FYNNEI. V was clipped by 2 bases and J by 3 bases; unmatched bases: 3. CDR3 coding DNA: TGTGCCAGCAGTGAACGGGGGGGCCTCTACGAGCAGTACTTC. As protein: CASSERGGLYEQYF.

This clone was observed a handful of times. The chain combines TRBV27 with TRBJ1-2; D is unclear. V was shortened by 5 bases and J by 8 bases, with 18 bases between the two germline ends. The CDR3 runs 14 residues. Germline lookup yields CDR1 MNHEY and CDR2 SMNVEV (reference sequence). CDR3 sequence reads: CASSTSHALRGYTF. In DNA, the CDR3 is TGTGCCAGCAGTACTAGTCACGCATTGAGAGGCTACACCTTC.

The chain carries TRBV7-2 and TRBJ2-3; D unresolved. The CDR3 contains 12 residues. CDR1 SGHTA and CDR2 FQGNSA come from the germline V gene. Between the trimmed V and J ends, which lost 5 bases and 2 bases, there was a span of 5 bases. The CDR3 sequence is CASSTYTDTQYF. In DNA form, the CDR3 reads TGTGCCAGCAGCACCTACACAGATACGCAGTATTTT. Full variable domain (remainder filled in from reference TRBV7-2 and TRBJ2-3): GAGVSQSPSNKVTEKGKDVELRCDPISGHTALYWYRQSLGQGLEFLIYFQGNSAPDKSGLPSDRFSAERTGGSVSTLTIQRTQQEDSAVYLCASSTYTDTQYFGPGTRLTVL.

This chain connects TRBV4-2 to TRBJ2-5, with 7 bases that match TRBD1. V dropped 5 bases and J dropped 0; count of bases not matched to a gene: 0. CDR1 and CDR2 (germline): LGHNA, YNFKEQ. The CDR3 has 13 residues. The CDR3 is CASSDRDQETQYF. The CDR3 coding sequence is TGTGCCAGCAGCGACAGGGACCAAGAGACCCAGTACTTC.

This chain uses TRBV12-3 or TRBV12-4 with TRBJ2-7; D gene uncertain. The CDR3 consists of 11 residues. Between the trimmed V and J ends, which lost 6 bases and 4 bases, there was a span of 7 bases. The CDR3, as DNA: TGTGCCAGCAGCGAGCGATACGAGCAGTACTTC. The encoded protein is CASSERYEQYF.